This entry lists 2 T cell receptor beta chains sequenced from one sample in a study of beta chain features in type 1 diabetes. Study-wide results and caveats: For Type 1 diabetes patients, all four CD4+ subsets carried TCRB CDR3s that were moderately but significantly shorter.

The antigens these receptors bind are not known. Of the isolated RNA, all was reverse transcribed, and so the sequenced material was expressed TCRB transcripts. TCRdb's copy holds only in-frame clones and misses some; the assay was immunoSEQ multiplex PCR. Of about 240,000 clones listed, approximately 15% are singletons. Sequenced material: naive CD4+ T cells from blood. The receptor set was obtained from a man aged 25 to 45 with type 1 diabetes.

This sequence joins TRBV7-2 and TRBJ2-7, with D perhaps matching TRBD1 (5 bases). The ends were cut back, 4 bases at V and 3 bases at J, with 13 bases in the middle. The CDR3 contains 14 residues. Germline assignment: CDR1 SGHTA and CDR2 FQGNSA. The CDR3: CASSSGPGRYEQYF. CDR3 nucleotides: TGTGCCAGCAGCTCAGGGCCGGGTCGCTACGAGCAGTACTTC.

This rearrangement joins TRBV5-1 to TRBJ1-2, with a possible D match to TRBD1 (5 bases). The germline V gene has CDR1 SGHRS and CDR2 YFSETQ. The CDR3 spans 15 residues. With 3 bases removed from V and 6 bases from J, the gap between germline ends came to 18 bases. CDR3 sequence reads: CASSSPAGGADGYTF. The DNA of the CDR3 is TGCGCCAGCAGCTCGCCTGCGGGAGGGGCCGATGGCTACACCTTC.